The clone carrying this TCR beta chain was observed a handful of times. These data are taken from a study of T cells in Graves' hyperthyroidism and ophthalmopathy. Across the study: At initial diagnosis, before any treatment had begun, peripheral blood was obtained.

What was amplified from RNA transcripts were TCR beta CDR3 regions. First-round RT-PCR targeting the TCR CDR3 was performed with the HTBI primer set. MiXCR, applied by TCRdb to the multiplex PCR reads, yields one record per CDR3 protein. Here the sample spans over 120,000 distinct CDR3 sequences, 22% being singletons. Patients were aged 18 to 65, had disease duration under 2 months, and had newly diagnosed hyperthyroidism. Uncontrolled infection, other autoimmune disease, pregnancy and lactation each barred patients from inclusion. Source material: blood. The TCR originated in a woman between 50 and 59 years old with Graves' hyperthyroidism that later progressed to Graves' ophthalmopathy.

The CDR3 nucleotides are TGTGCCAGCAGCATGACAGGCCTCTCTGGAAACACCATATATTTT. Residues: CASSMTGLSGNTIYF. The chain uses TRBV7-8 and TRBJ1-3; D perhaps matches TRBD1 (6 bases). The V end was cut by 5 bases, the J end by 0 bases, with 11 bases between. Germline V gene lookup returns CDR1 SGHVS and CDR2 FQNEAQ. CDR3 size: 15 residues.